This T cell receptor beta chain is drawn from a study of control samples from healthy donors and cancer patients (dated by TCRdb to the early 2020s). Details on this clone: Its antigen target is currently unknown. No base quality values were provided; no much bigger clone lies one nucleotide off.

The library was prepared using the immunoSEQ multiplex PCR assay. Held by TCRdb, this immuneACCESS table contains in-frame sequences only and omits some clones. Under half of the omission traces to an unresolved V gene where checked; the cause of the rest is unknown. The sample records some 130,000 clones, approximately 92% of which are singletons. Of the sample, about 2.5% is held by the ten largest clones. The TCR originated in a man between 35 and 55 years old in good health. The sample comprised blood.

The nucleotide sequence is given as TGTGCCAGCAGTTTGGCGGTTACGAACAATGAGCAGTTCTTC. This translates into CASSLAVTNNEQFF. The rearranged chain carries TRBV27 and TRBJ2-1; there is no confident call for the D gene. Counted from cysteine to phenylalanine, this CDR3 has 14 amino acids. The only DNA kept is the CDR3, 42 bases in frame from the first base. CDR1 and CDR2, per the germline V gene (reference sequence), are MNHEY and SMNVEV. Trimming removed 3 bases from V and 5 bases from J, leaving 11 bases between the germline ends.